The 30 T cell receptor beta chains in this list originate from one sample, sequenced in a study of neurological immune-mediated disorders. MiXCR was run by TCRdb on the 5' RACE reads, yielding one entry per CDR3 protein. The sample includes 35,000 to 50,000 distinct CDR3 sequences, more than 2% of them seen just once. The sequencing sample was made of PBMCs. All receptors come from a man aged 45-65 years with multiple sclerosis.

This clonotype was seen many times. This could be a read error, since a much larger clone is one nucleotide away. This CDR3 reads CSARGSGMGKIQYF. CDR3 nucleotides: TGCAGTGCTAGAGGGAGCGGGATGGGAAAAATTCAGTACTTC. The gene calls are TRBV20-1 and TRBJ2-4; TRBD2 matches 7 bases. In germline, CDR1 is DFQATT, CDR2 SNEGSKA (reference sequence). CDR3 length: 14 amino acids. Trimming at V came to 1 base and at J to 10 bases, leaving 10 bases not matched to a gene.

This clonotype was seen ten or more times. The V gene is TRBV5-8, the J gene TRBJ2-3; the match to TRBD1 covers 8 bases. The CDR3 length is 14 residues. Per germline, CDR1 SGHTS and CDR2 YDEGEE. The trim removed 0 bases at V and 5 bases at J, leaving 2 bases unmatched. CDR3 coding DNA: TGTGCCAGCAGCTTGGGACAGGGGTTAGATACGCAGTATTTT. The encoded protein is CASSLGQGLDTQYF.

This clonotype was found many times. V usage is TRBV30 and J usage is TRBJ2-7; the D gene is possibly TRBD2 (5 bases). Per the germline V gene, CDR1 is GTSNPN and CDR2 is SVGIG (reference sequence). This CDR3 has 12 residues. V was cut by 0 bases and J by 3 bases, with 6 bases left in between. The CDR3 DNA is TGTGCCTGGAGTGTACGGGGCTACGAGCAGTACTTC. Translation: CAWSVRGYEQYF.

There are many counts of this clonotype. The J gene is TRBJ1-5, the V gene TRBV12-3 or TRBV12-4; 7 bases line up with TRBD1. With V trimmed by 4 bases and J by 0 bases, 15 bases remained unmatched. The CDR3 extends over 19 amino acids. CDR3 sequence: CASSSSGRGIPYSNQPQHF. The CDR3 nucleotides are TGTGCCAGCAGTTCGAGCGGCAGGGGGATCCCGTATAGCAATCAGCCCCAGCATTTT.

This clonotype was seen at least ten times. The chain is built from TRBV5-1 and TRBJ1-2; no clear D gene. Germline assignment: CDR1 SGHRS and CDR2 YFSETQ. The CDR3 covers 12 residues. Trimming took 1 base from V and 6 from J, leaving 7 bases between them. The CDR3 DNA reads as TGCGCCAGCAGCTTGTCAGGTGATGGCTACACCTTC. It translates to CASSLSGDGYTF.

This clonotype was picked up many times. J is TRBJ1-2 and V is TRBV6-5; D is uncertain. Trimming removed 6 bases from V and 2 bases from J, with 19 bases in between. The CDR3 consists of 16 residues. The germline V gene encodes CDR1 MNHEY and CDR2 SVGAGI. The CDR3 sequence: CASRIKLGLPNYGYTF. The CDR3 DNA is TGTGCCAGCAGGATAAAATTAGGACTTCCCAACTATGGCTACACCTTC.

This clonotype was observed at least ten times. The chain uses TRBV7-9 and TRBJ1-1; no clear D. Trimming left V 7 bases short and J 1 base short, with 10 bases between. The CDR3 covers 13 residues. Germline-derived CDR1 and CDR2 are SEHNR and FQNEAQ (reference sequence). CDR3 in amino acids: CASTQARNTEAFF. CDR3 bases: TGTGCCAGCACCCAGGCTCGGAACACTGAAGCTTTCTTT.

This clonotype has a count of ten or more. This sequence joins TRBV3-1 and TRBJ2-2, with D uncertain. Germline V lookup: CDR1 LGHDT, CDR2 YNNKEL (reference sequence). The length of the CDR3 is 14 residues. The germline V and J ends were trimmed by 0 bases and 1 base, with 3 bases remaining between them. The CDR3 DNA reads as TGTGCCAGCAGCCAAGATCAGAACACCGGGGAGCTGTTTTTT. Its translation: CASSQDQNTGELFF.

This clonotype has ten or more counts. This chain connects TRBV9 to TRBJ2-3; D is possibly TRBD1 or TRBD2 (6 bases each). Germline V gives CDR1 SGDLS, CDR2 YYNGEE. The germline V and J ends were trimmed by 4 bases and 2 bases, with 17 bases remaining between them. This CDR3 is built from 16 residues. CDR3 residues: CASSLSGAGHTDTQYF. Here the CDR3 DNA reads TGTGCCAGCAGCCTTTCAGGGGCGGGGCACACAGATACGCAGTATTTT.

This clonotype was counted at least ten times. The V call is TRBV6-2 or TRBV6-3, the J call TRBJ1-6; D not certain. Trimming removed 4 bases at V and 10 bases at J, with 20 bases between. Germline lookup yields CDR1 MNHEY and CDR2 SVGEGT. The CDR3 length is 16 residues. CDR3 loop: CASSSTRIRLGSPLHF. The CDR3 coding sequence is TGTGCCAGCAGTTCCACGAGGATCCGGTTGGGATCACCCCTCCACTTT.

This clonotype has ten or more counts. This rearrangement joins TRBV20-1 to TRBJ2-7; weak D call: TRBD1 (8 bases). The ends were cut back, 3 bases at V and 12 bases at J, with 18 bases in the middle. Germline assignment: CDR1 DFQATT and CDR2 SNEGSKA (reference sequence). CDR3 length equals 12 residues. The DNA of the CDR3 is TGCAGTGCTAGTAGCGGGCAGGGGGCGGCGTACTTC. Its protein product is CSASSGQGAAYF.

This clonotype showed up many times. The V gene is TRBV6-2 or TRBV6-3, the J gene TRBJ2-2, with TRBD2 as a possible D gene (6 bases). V was clipped by 4 bases and J by 6 bases, with 12 bases between them. This CDR3 comprises 14 residues. Germline assignment: CDR1 MNHEY and CDR2 SVGEGT. CDR3 residues: CASSSDYLAGELFF. The CDR3 DNA reads TGTGCCAGCAGTTCGGACTACCTGGCCGGGGAGCTGTTTTTT.

This clonotype was observed at least ten times. The V gene is TRBV10-3, the J gene TRBJ2-1; tentative D call: TRBD1 (6 bases). Germline CDR1 ENHRY, CDR2 SYGVKD. This CDR3 spans 16 amino acids. The V and J ends lost 0 bases and 6 bases respectively, with 15 bases between them. The chain's CDR3 is CAISESNFGRGNEQFF. CDR3 in DNA: TGTGCCATCAGTGAGTCAAATTTTGGCAGGGGCAATGAGCAGTTCTTC.

The table lists this clonotype with many counts. The chain joins TRBV15 to TRBJ2-3, with no clear D. Germline CDR1 is LNHNV and CDR2 is YYDKDF (reference sequence). The ends were cut back, 4 bases at V and 4 bases at J, with 6 bases in the middle. This CDR3 region has 12 residues. CDR3 residues: CATSNRPDTQYF. Here the CDR3 DNA reads TGTGCCACCAGCAACCGACCAGATACGCAGTATTTT.

This clonotype was detected many times. The V and J genes are TRBV20-1 and TRBJ1-6; no clear D gene. Germline-derived CDR1 and CDR2 are DFQATT and SNEGSKA (reference sequence). This CDR3 is 13 amino acids long. CDR3 nucleotide sequence: TGCGGGTCCGGACGGGGAGTTCATTCACCCCTCCACTTT. Its protein is CGSGRGVHSPLHF.

This clonotype appeared many times. The J gene is TRBJ2-7, the V gene TRBV7-9, with TRBD1 as a possible D gene (5 bases). V lost 2 bases to trimming and J lost 3 bases, with 11 bases between them. The germline CDR1 and CDR2 sequences are SEHNR and FQNEAQ (reference sequence). This CDR3 region has 14 residues. CDR3 DNA sequence: TGTGCCAGCAGCTTACAGCAGGGATTCTACGAGCAGTACTTC. It codes for CASSLQQGFYEQYF. Complete variable domain (other parts from reference TRBV7-9 and TRBJ2-7): DTGVSQNPRHKITKRGQNVTFRCDPISEHNRLYWYRQTLGQGPEFLTYFQNEAQLEKSRLLSDRFSAERPKGSFSTLEIQRTEQGDSAMYLCASSLQQGFYEQYFGPGTRLTVT.

The sample holds many counts of this clonotype. The CDR3 spells CASSFTGRTEAFF. In DNA form, the CDR3 reads TGTGCCAGCAGCTTCACCGGGCGCACTGAAGCTTTCTTT. This chain links TRBV7-2 with TRBJ1-1; D gene unclear. The germline CDR1 and CDR2 sequences are SGHTA and FQGNSA. CDR3 length: 13 residues. Trimming removed 3 bases from V and 4 bases from J, with 9 bases in between.

This clonotype was seen many times. The genes are TRBV20-1 and TRBJ1-1; 9 nucleotides align to TRBD1. Germline loops: CDR1 DFQATT, CDR2 SNEGSKA (reference sequence). J gave up 7 bases and V 5 bases, and 8 bases lay outside the gene matches. This CDR3 spans 13 amino acids. CDR3: CSASGQGWGEAFF. CDR3 DNA: TGCAGTGCTTCGGGACAGGGATGGGGTGAAGCTTTCTTT.

The table lists this clonotype with many counts. V gene TRBV20-1 combines with J gene TRBJ2-3; TRBD1 might be the D (5 bases). V was trimmed by 3 bases and J by 1 base, leaving 8 bases between them. The CDR3 extends over 13 amino acids. In germline, CDR1 is DFQATT, CDR2 SNEGSKA (reference sequence). The chain's CDR3 is CSARKQGTDTQYF. Here the CDR3 DNA reads TGCAGTGCTAGGAAACAGGGCACAGATACGCAGTATTTT.

This clonotype was observed many times. The chain has TRBV10-3 and TRBJ1-1; possibly TRBD1 for D (6 bases). Germline CDR1 and CDR2: ENHRY and SYGVKD. The ends were cut back, 2 bases at V and 4 bases at J, with 8 bases in the middle. The CDR3 is 13 amino acids. The CDR3 DNA reads TGTGCCATCAGTGAGAGGGGGGGCACTGAAGCTTTCTTT. Its translation is CAISERGGTEAFF.

This clonotype appeared many times. This rearrangement joins TRBV27 to TRBJ1-1; 8 positions agree with TRBD1. V lost 5 bases, J lost 7 bases, and 9 bases stayed unmatched. The germline CDR1 and CDR2 sequences are MNHEY and SMNVEV (reference sequence). The CDR3 totals 14 residues. CDR3 nucleotides: TGTGCCAGCAGTCCCAGCCATGACAGGGGTGAAGCTTTCTTT. It translates to CASSPSHDRGEAFF.

Ten or more counts support this clonotype. The chain has TRBV20-1 and TRBJ2-7; D possibly uses TRBD1 or TRBD2 (6 bases each). Germline V gene sequence: CDR1 DFQATT, CDR2 SNEGSKA (reference sequence). V lost 6 bases, J lost 5 bases, and 14 bases lay in between. CDR3 length: 12 residues. In nucleotides, the CDR3 is TGCAGTGCCAAGGGGGGTCCGGACGAGCAGTACTTC. Translation: CSAKGGPDEQYF.

This clonotype was detected a few times. A read error may account for a junction end that differs from germline. V and J are TRBV6-2 or TRBV6-3 and TRBJ1-5; 10 bases map to TRBD1. Germline CDR1 is MNHEY and CDR2 is SVGEGT. The CDR3 runs 19 residues. The CDR3 loop reads CASSYISGTGARSNQPQNF. The DNA of the CDR3 is TGTGCCAGCAGTTATATATCCGGGACAGGGGCGCGTAGCAATCAGCCCCAGAATTTT.

This clonotype was observed at least ten times. The CDR3 region has the DNA TGTGCCACCAGCAAAGAATTCTTGTCGGAAGAGACCCAGTACTTC. Residues: CATSKEFLSEETQYF. The chain uses TRBV15 and TRBJ2-5; the D is unclear. The CDR3 contains 15 residues. Trimming pared 4 bases from V and 3 bases from J, leaving 15 bases between. Germline V gives CDR1 LNHNV, CDR2 YYDKDF (reference sequence).

This clonotype has ten or more counts. CDR3 residues: CAIEVYGTQYF. The CDR3 DNA reads as TGTGCCATCGAGGTGTACGGGACCCAGTACTTC. V gene TRBV12-3 or TRBV12-4 combines with J gene TRBJ2-5; unclear D gene. Trimming left V 10 bases short and J 7 bases short, with 13 bases between. There are 11 residues in the CDR3.

In this sample, this clonotype turned up many times. The gene calls are TRBV7-9 and TRBJ2-7; the D is unclear. Trimming took 1 base from V and 2 from J, leaving 6 bases between them. CDR1 is SEHNR and CDR2 is FQNEAQ in the germline V gene (reference sequence). CDR3 length equals 13 residues. The CDR3 spells CASSLDATYEQYF. The CDR3 coding sequence is TGTGCCAGCAGCTTAGATGCCACCTACGAGCAGTACTTC.

This clonotype was observed at least ten times. The DNA for the CDR3 is TGCAGCGTTCTGGGACACGGGAGTGAAAAACTGTTTTTT. It codes for CSVLGHGSEKLFF. This rearrangement joins TRBV29-1 to TRBJ1-4, with D perhaps TRBD1 (6 bases). V lost 5 bases and J lost 7, with 14 bases in between. The CDR3 sequence is 13 residues long. Germline values: CDR1 SQVTM, CDR2 ANQGSEA. Looking up the rest from reference TRBV29-1 and TRBJ1-4 gives the full variable domain: SAVISQKPSRDICQRGTSLTIQCQVDSQVTMMFWYRQQPGQSLTLIATANQGSEATYESGFVIDKFPISRPNLTFSTLTVSNMSPEDSSIYLCSVLGHGSEKLFFGSGTQLSVL.

There are many counts of this clonotype. The rearrangement links TRBV21-1 to TRBJ2-6. TRBV21-1 is a known pseudogene. The CDR3 is made up of 16 amino acids. The CDR3 region is CASSKPGVSGANVLTF. The DNA of the CDR3 is TGTGCCAGCAGCAAACCGGGGGTCTCTGGGGCCAACGTCCTGACTTTC.

There are many counts of this clonotype. The V gene is TRBV7-8, the J gene TRBJ1-1, with a weak D call TRBD1 (5 bases). CDR1 and CDR2 from the germline V gene are SGHVS and FQNEAQ. The CDR3 loop spans 15 amino acids. Trimming removed 1 base at V and 8 bases at J, with 17 bases between. The CDR3 DNA follows: TGTGCCAGCAGCTTAGGGGGCCCGGCTTTCGCGGAAGCTTTCTTT. Encoded protein: CASSLGGPAFAEAFF.

This clonotype was recorded many times. This CDR3 reads CASRLIAGRTDTQYF. The CDR3 DNA sequence: TGCGCCAGCAGATTAATAGCGGGGAGGACAGATACGCAGTATTTT. The gene calls are TRBV5-1 and TRBJ2-3; 8 nucleotides align to TRBD2. Germline CDR1 is SGHRS and CDR2 is YFSETQ. V lost 5 bases to trimming and J lost 3 bases; unmatched junction nucleotides: 8. The CDR3 loop spans 15 amino acids. The full variable domain, completed using reference TRBV5-1 and TRBJ2-3, is KAGVTQTPRYLIKTRGQQVTLSCSPISGHRSVSWYQQTPGQGLQFLFEYFSETQRNKGNFPGRFSGRQFSNSRSEMNVSTLELGDSALYLCASRLIAGRTDTQYFGPGTRLTVL.